Sequencing of this T cell receptor (beta chain) was carried out in a study of T-cell reconstitution after alpha-beta-depleted transplantation in children. Whole-study findings and limits: Two months or so post-transplant, alpha-beta T cells reportedly derived from several hundred expanded graft clones. For some patients, TCRbeta diversity was high at day 60 because of recipient T cells and thymic progenitors that survived. Newly generated T cells supplied most T-cell counts and diversity one year post-transplant.

Unique molecular identifiers were used to barcode this TCRbeta library. TCRdb processed the PCR reads anew with MiXCR; each CDR3 protein has one entry. This sample has about 980,000 distinct CDR3 sequences, with around 30% found just once. The CDR3 totals 15 residues, both ends included. Per the germline V gene, CDR1 is SGHAT and CDR2 is FQNNGV. This clonotype has more than one count but fewer than ten. Its antigen is undetermined. The DNA is omitted, as the CDR3 cannot be located on it reliably, and the CDR3 follows TCRdb's listing. This sample comprised PBMCs, mostly from graft donor cells, obtained 360 days after TCRalphabeta/CD19-depleted stem cell transplant. The origin of this receptor is a boy less than two years old who had a stem cell transplant for SCID, so the T cells may come from the graft donor. This chain joins TRBV11-2 and TRBJ2-3; TRBD2 reflects the table's D call only, with no check against the DNA. The CDR3 protein is CASSFGSGGYDTQYF.